A selection of T cell receptor beta chains follows, all from one sample in a study of cytomegalovirus exposure and HLA in healthy donors. Here immunoSEQ multiplex PCR was the method, and the copy in TCRdb shows in-frame clones only, minus some. The sample has tens of thousands of clones, approximately 93% seen once. The sequencing sample was made of PBMCs. These receptors were collected from a woman younger than 30 in good health and CMV-seropositive. Both conserved end residues are part of each CDR3. The D gene is left open where the match is weak. Clone size, where shown, is once, few, many, or a class for clones that have expanded.

clone size: -
J gene: TRBJ2-7
D gene: TRBD2
V gene: TRBV19
CDR3 protein: CASSNPGLAGATYEQYF
CDR3 DNA: TGTGCCAGTAGTAATCCGGGACTAGCGGGAGCTACCTACGAGCAGTACTTC

clone size: -
J gene: TRBJ1-2
D gene: TRBD1
V gene: TRBV5-1
CDR3 protein: CASSSDRAGGYTF
CDR3 DNA: TGCGCCAGCAGCTCGGACAGGGCCGGTGGCTACACCTTC

clone size: -
J gene: TRBJ2-1
D gene: TRBD2
V gene: TRBV6-6
CDR3 protein: CASSRLAVRYNEQFF
CDR3 DNA: TGTGCCAGCAGTAGACTAGCGGTGCGCTACAATGAGCAGTTCTTC

clone size: -
J gene: TRBJ2-5
D gene: -
V gene: TRBV6-1
CDR3 protein: CASRELGGQETQYF
CDR3 DNA: TGTGCCAGCAGGGAGTTAGGAGGTCAAGAGACCCAGTACTTC

clone size: once
J gene: TRBJ2-7
D gene: TRBD1
V gene: TRBV10-3
CDR3 protein: CAISLGTGGHEQYF
CDR3 DNA: TGTGCCATCAGCCTTGGGACAGGGGGCCACGAGCAGTACTTC

clone size: once
J gene: TRBJ2-3
D gene: TRBD1
V gene: TRBV29-1
CDR3 protein: CSVGQGDVTDTQYF
CDR3 DNA: TGCAGCGTGGGACAGGGGGATGTGACAGATACGCAGTATTTT

clone size: -
J gene: TRBJ1-2
D gene: TRBD1
V gene: TRBV5-1
CDR3 protein: CASSLEGAGEYYGYTF
CDR3 DNA: TGCGCCAGCAGCTTGGAGGGGGCAGGGGAATATTATGGCTACACCTTC

clone size: -
J gene: TRBJ1-1
D gene: -
V gene: TRBV19
CDR3 protein: CASSPQRGNAEAFF
CDR3 DNA: TGTGCCAGTAGTCCCCAAAGAGGGAACGCTGAAGCTTTCTTT

clone size: few
J gene: TRBJ1-4
D gene: -
V gene: TRBV13
CDR3 protein: CASSLGLAGEKLFF
CDR3 DNA: TGTGCCAGCAGCTTAGGTTTGGCGGGGGAAAAACTGTTTTTT

clone size: few
J gene: TRBJ1-6
D gene: -
V gene: TRBV5-1
CDR3 protein: CASSATSGKDSPLHF
CDR3 DNA: TGCGCCAGCAGCGCTACCTCAGGAAAGGATTCACCCCTCCACTTT

clone size: -
J gene: TRBJ2-7
D gene: -
V gene: TRBV28
CDR3 protein: CASRRSLSYEQYF
CDR3 DNA: TGTGCCAGCAGGCGATCCCTCTCCTACGAGCAGTACTTC

clone size: once
J gene: TRBJ2-7
D gene: -
V gene: TRBV4-2
CDR3 protein: CASSQDRASYEQYF
CDR3 DNA: TGTGCCAGCAGCCAAGACAGGGCTTCCTACGAGCAGTACTTC

clone size: -
J gene: TRBJ1-2
D gene: TRBD1
V gene: TRBV5-6
CDR3 protein: CASSGGQGGGYTF
CDR3 DNA: TGTGCCAGCAGCGGGGGACAGGGGGGTGGCTACACCTTC

clone size: few
J gene: TRBJ2-7
D gene: TRBD1
V gene: TRBV6-6
CDR3 protein: CASSYRDRAYHEQYF
CDR3 DNA: TGTGCCAGCAGTTACCGGGACAGGGCTTACCACGAGCAGTACTTC

clone size: -
J gene: TRBJ2-3
D gene: -
V gene: TRBV7-9
CDR3 protein: CASSLGEVGLTDTQYF
CDR3 DNA: TGTGCCAGCAGCTTAGGGGAGGTGGGACTCACAGATACGCAGTATTTT

clone size: -
J gene: TRBJ2-1
D gene: -
V gene: TRBV5-1
CDR3 protein: CASSLELGGNEQFF
CDR3 DNA: TGCGCCAGCAGCTTGGAACTAGGAGGGAATGAGCAGTTCTTC

clone size: few
J gene: TRBJ1-2
D gene: TRBD1
V gene: TRBV28
CDR3 protein: CASRLTDRVGYTF
CDR3 DNA: TGTGCCAGCAGACTGACTGACAGGGTTGGCTACACCTTC

clone size: -
J gene: TRBJ1-5
D gene: -
V gene: TRBV27
CDR3 protein: CASSLSSDQPQHF
CDR3 DNA: TGTGCCAGCAGTTTATCGTCCGATCAGCCCCAGCATTTT

clone size: once
J gene: TRBJ1-4
D gene: -
V gene: TRBV30
CDR3 protein: CAWSRDSAGKLFF
CDR3 DNA: TGTGCCTGGAGTCGGGACTCAGCCGGAAAACTGTTTTTT

clone size: -
J gene: TRBJ2-7
D gene: TRBD2
V gene: TRBV6-1
CDR3 protein: CASSDWTSGNYEQYF
CDR3 DNA: TGTGCCAGCAGTGACTGGACTAGCGGGAACTACGAGCAGTACTTC